The 30 T cell receptor beta chains below come from one sample, sequenced in a study of blood T cells in healthy people across ages (dated by TCRdb to between 2015 and 2017). Receptor libraries were prepared by 5' RACE. TCRdb lists the instrument as Illumina HiSeq 2500. A second about 7 to 12 cycle PCR used a sample-barcoded 5' primer and a J-beta primer mix. Using fastp trimming at Q25 and MiXCR clonotype assembly, TCRdb reanalyzed the public sequencing data and kept in-frame beta chains. Entries that share a CDR3 protein sequence are merged under the most common genes and DNA. The sample has 700,000 or so distinct CDR3 sequences on record, around 43% of them singletons. Around 32% of the sample lies in the top ten. Sequencing used blood. These TCRs come from a man aged 80 or over in good health.

The chain has TRBV3-1 and TRBJ2-2, with unresolved D. Germline V gene sequence: CDR1 LGHDT, CDR2 YNNKEL (reference sequence). V was trimmed by 4 bases and J by 1 base, leaving 16 bases between them. The CDR3 is 17 residues long. As DNA, the CDR3 is TGTGCCAGCAGCCCTTCCCCGCTGAGACTGAACACCGGGGAGCTGTTTTTT. It is translated as CASSPSPLRLNTGELFF.

This clonotype was seen a handful of times. This sequence joins TRBV14 and TRBJ2-7; D is unresolved. Trimming stripped 1 base from V and 0 bases from J, with 7 bases between. CDR3 length: 14 amino acids. The germline V gene encodes CDR1 SGHDN and CDR2 FVKESK. DNA for the CDR3: TGTGCCAGCAGCCAAGCCTCTCGCTCCTACGAGCAGTACTTC. It encodes CASSQASRSYEQYF.

There are a few counts of this clonotype. The chain employs TRBV5-1 and TRBJ2-5; D is ambiguous. This CDR3 comprises 15 residues. Germline V gene data show CDR1 as SGHRS and CDR2 as YFSETQ. V was pared by 0 bases and J by 2 bases, with 11 bases between. Written as DNA, the CDR3 is TGCGCCAGCAGCTTGGCCTGGGCCCAACAAGAGACCCAGTACTTC. This gives the protein CASSLAWAQQETQYF.

The V gene is TRBV28, the J gene TRBJ2-7; maybe TRBD2 (5 bases). CDR3 length equals 14 residues. Germline CDR1 and CDR2: MDHEN and SYDVKM. Trimming took 6 bases from V and 7 from J, leaving 19 bases between them. The CDR3 DNA sequence: TGTGCCAGCAGGGAAAGATACCAGCGGAGTGAGCAGTACTTC. Translation gives CASRERYQRSEQYF. The full variable domain, its missing parts supplied by reference TRBV28 and TRBJ2-7, is DVKVTQSSRYLVKRTGEKVFLECVQDMDHENMFWYRQDPGLGLRLIYFSYDVKMKEKGDIPEGYSVSREKKERFSLILESASTNQTSMYLCASRERYQRSEQYFGPGTRLTVT.

As to this clonotype: One junction end disagrees with the germline gene, perhaps due to a read error. The chain recombines TRBV20-1 with TRBJ2-7; D might be TRBD2 (5 bases). The CDR3 has 13 residues. The germline CDR1 and CDR2 sequences are DFQATT and SNEGSKA (reference sequence). The CDR3 sequence is CSARDPSSYERYF. DNA of the CDR3: TGCAGTGCTAGGGATCCTAGCTCCTACGAGCGGTACTTC.

In its sample, this clonotype was seen a few times. This chain joins TRBV5-1 and TRBJ2-5; 9 bases match TRBD2. The trim removed 0 bases at V and 2 bases at J, leaving 11 bases unmatched. Germline V gene data show CDR1 as SGHRS and CDR2 as YFSETQ. The CDR3 is 18 amino acids. The CDR3 bases are TGCGCCAGCAGCTTGGCCATAAGCGGGGGGCCCTTACAAGAGACCCAGTACTTC. Residues: CASSLAISGGPLQETQYF.

The gene calls are TRBV15 and TRBJ2-3; D possibly corresponds to TRBD1 (5 bases). The germline V gene encodes CDR1 LNHNV and CDR2 YYDKDF (reference sequence). The CDR3 totals 14 residues. Trimming removed 8 bases from V and 0 bases from J, with 12 bases in between. The CDR3 sequence is CATSDRLSTDTQYF. The CDR3 nucleotides are TGTGCCACCTCAGACAGACTGAGCACAGATACGCAGTATTTT.

This clonotype has ten or more counts. The chain joins TRBV5-1 to TRBJ2-7, with 10 bases aligning to TRBD1. V dropped 1 base and J dropped 0; count of bases not matched to a gene: 7. CDR1 and CDR2 (germline): SGHRS, YFSETQ. This CDR3 has 17 amino acids. Here the CDR3 reads CASSLWTGTGVSYEQYF. CDR3 in DNA: TGCGCCAGCAGCTTGTGGACCGGGACAGGGGTCTCCTACGAGCAGTACTTC.

V and J are TRBV3-1 and TRBJ2-3; the match to TRBD2 covers 9 bases. With 0 bases clipped from V and 3 bases from J, the junction kept 4 bases outside the gene matches. Per the germline V gene, CDR1 is LGHDT and CDR2 is YNNKEL (reference sequence). There are 16 residues in the CDR3. The CDR3 protein is CASSQDSGSRTDTQYF. DNA of the CDR3: TGTGCCAGCAGCCAAGATAGCGGGAGCAGAACAGATACGCAGTATTTT.

The sample holds a few counts of this clonotype. The rearrangement links TRBV29-1 to TRBJ1-1; the D is unclear. This CDR3 is 13 amino acids long. The germline V gene encodes CDR1 SQVTM and CDR2 ANQGSEA. Trimming stripped 3 bases from V and 7 bases from J, with 15 bases between. CDR3 residues: CSVDGQVDLEAFF. The CDR3 DNA sequence: TGCAGCGTTGATGGGCAGGTGGACCTTGAAGCTTTCTTT.

This clonotype was counted a few times. CDR3 in DNA: TGTGCCAGCAGCTTAGAGTCGCCAATCAATGAGCAGTTCTTC. Its protein is CASSLESPINEQFF. The genes are TRBV7-8 and TRBJ2-1, with D uncertain. Germline V gives CDR1 SGHVS, CDR2 FQNEAQ. V shed 1 base and J shed 6 bases, with 10 bases lying between them. This CDR3 spans 14 amino acids.

The chain uses TRBV5-1 and TRBJ2-3; TRBD2 matches 10 bases. V dropped 6 bases and J dropped 3; count of bases not matched to a gene: 4. The germline V gene encodes CDR1 SGHRS and CDR2 YFSETQ. The CDR3 has 14 residues. CDR3: CASTEAGGTDTQYF. The CDR3 bases are TGCGCCAGCACAGAAGCGGGAGGGACAGATACGCAGTATTTT.

At least ten counts were recorded for this clonotype. V and J are TRBV5-1 and TRBJ2-5; TRBD1 matches 7 bases. Trimming took 5 bases from V and 4 from J; bases not matched to a gene: 5. CDR1 is SGHRS and CDR2 is YFSETQ in the germline V gene. The CDR3 contains 13 residues. As DNA, the CDR3 is TGCGCCAGCAGTTTTGGGACAGCAGAGACCCAGTACTTC. It is translated as CASSFGTAETQYF.

This clonotype was counted a few times. This rearrangement joins TRBV9 to TRBJ2-1; the D gene is possibly TRBD2 (6 bases). The germline V gene encodes CDR1 SGDLS and CDR2 YYNGEE. Trimming stripped 0 bases from V and 10 bases from J, with 8 bases between. The CDR3 runs 12 residues. CDR3 loop: CASSVVGGEQFF. Written as DNA, the CDR3 is TGTGCCAGCAGCGTAGTTGGGGGGGAGCAGTTCTTC. The full variable domain, its missing parts supplied by reference TRBV9 and TRBJ2-1, is DSGVTQTPKHLITATGQRVTLRCSPRSGDLSVYWYQQSLDQGLQFLIQYYNGEERAKGNILERFSAQQFPDLHSELNLSSLELGDSALYFCASSVVGGEQFFGPGTRLTVL.

This clonotype came up a few times. This chain links TRBV11-3 with TRBJ2-3; D call uncertain. Trimming took off 6 bases at V and 2 bases at J, with 15 bases between the two ends. Per germline, CDR1 SGHNT and CDR2 YENEEA. The CDR3 runs 15 residues. The CDR3 is CASSDGVLNTDTQYF. As DNA, the CDR3 is TGTGCCAGCAGTGATGGAGTCTTGAACACAGATACGCAGTATTTT.

The chain has TRBV29-1 and TRBJ2-2; TRBD1 might be the D (6 bases). Germline loops: CDR1 SQVTM, CDR2 ANQGSEA. Trimming stripped 6 bases from V and 0 bases from J, with 11 bases between. The CDR3 has 14 amino acids. The CDR3 DNA reads TGCAGCGTGGGGGACACGACGAACACCGGGGAGCTGTTTTTT. It codes for CSVGDTTNTGELFF.

The chain employs TRBV28 and TRBJ2-5; tentatively, D is TRBD2 (6 bases). V was pared by 1 base and J by 3 bases, with 9 bases between. CDR1 MDHEN and CDR2 SYDVKM come from the germline V gene. The CDR3 loop spans 14 amino acids. This chain's CDR3 is CASSLFGGKETQYF. The CDR3 DNA reads as TGTGCCAGCAGTTTATTTGGGGGGAAAGAGACCCAGTACTTC.

The chain links TRBV6-6 to TRBJ2-7; 10 bases are a match to TRBD1. Trimming took 6 bases from V and 5 from J; bases not matched to a gene: 13. CDR3 length equals 16 residues. From germline, CDR1 is MNHNY and CDR2 SVGAGI (reference sequence). CDR3 in DNA: TGTGCCAGCAGCCAACCGGGACAGGGGAGGGAAAACGAGCAGTACTTC. This translates into CASSQPGQGRENEQYF.

In its sample, this clonotype was seen many times. V is TRBV2 and J is TRBJ2-5; no definite D call. The V end lost 6 bases, the J end lost 4 bases, and 21 bases lay between the germline ends. CDR1 SNHLY and CDR2 FYNNEI come from the germline V gene. The CDR3 totals 16 residues. CDR3: CASRDRRPRGLETQYF. For the CDR3, the DNA is TGTGCCAGCAGGGATAGACGACCCCGCGGTTTAGAGACCCAGTACTTC.

V gene TRBV9 combines with J gene TRBJ2-5; D tentatively fits TRBD1 or TRBD2 (5 bases each). Deletions cut 0 bases from V and 2 bases from J, with 14 bases between. Germline CDR1 and CDR2: SGDLS and YYNGEE. This CDR3 region has 16 residues. Written as DNA, the CDR3 is TGTGCCAGCAGCGTAGCCTCCGGGGCCCCACAAGAGACCCAGTACTTC. This codes for CASSVASGAPQETQYF. The full variable domain, its missing parts supplied by reference TRBV9 and TRBJ2-5, is DSGVTQTPKHLITATGQRVTLRCSPRSGDLSVYWYQQSLDQGLQFLIQYYNGEERAKGNILERFSAQQFPDLHSELNLSSLELGDSALYFCASSVASGAPQETQYFGPGTRLLVL.

J is TRBJ2-7 and V is TRBV6-2 or TRBV6-3, with 7 bases aligning to TRBD1. There are 14 residues in the CDR3. CDR1 is MNHEY, CDR2 SVGEGT, per germline. The J segment lost 2 bases and the V segment lost 6 bases, leaving 7 bases of the junction unmatched. As DNA, the CDR3 is TGTGCCAGCAGAGACCGGGACAGCCCCTACGAGCAGTACTTC. It translates to CASRDRDSPYEQYF.

This clonotype appeared a few times. V is TRBV20-1 and J is TRBJ2-7; D not resolved. Looked up from germline, CDR1 is DFQATT and CDR2 is SNEGSKA (reference sequence). The CDR3 contains 14 residues. Trimming cost V 6 bases and J 0 bases, with 15 bases left between them. Written as DNA, the CDR3 is TGCAGTGCCCTCGGCCGGGTGGCCTCCTACGAGCAGTACTTC. Translating it yields CSALGRVASYEQYF.

The V call is TRBV7-2, the J call TRBJ2-1; D not certain. Germline V gene sequence: CDR1 SGHTA, CDR2 FQGNSA. This CDR3 is 14 amino acids long. V shed 6 bases and J shed 7 bases, with 16 bases lying between them. CDR3 DNA sequence: TGTGCCAGCAGATGGACCACCCGTGAAAATGAGCAGTTCTTC. Its translation is CASRWTTRENEQFF.

The chain joins TRBV11-3 to TRBJ2-5, with a possible D match to TRBD2 (6 bases). The ends were cut back, 3 bases at V and 11 bases at J, with 16 bases in the middle. This CDR3 spans 13 amino acids. The germline CDR1 and CDR2 sequences are SGHNT and YENEEA. The CDR3 DNA is TGTGCCAGCAGCTTTACGGACGGCGGGGAGCAGTACTTC. It encodes CASSFTDGGEQYF.

V and J are TRBV7-9 and TRBJ2-5; the D is unclear. This CDR3 has 15 amino acids. Trimming removed 1 base at V and 2 bases at J, with 11 bases between. Per germline, CDR1 SEHNR and CDR2 FQNEAQ (reference sequence). The CDR3 coding sequence is TGTGCCAGCAGCTTAGGGGCAGGACCTCAAGAGACCCAGTACTTC. This encodes CASSLGAGPQETQYF.

This chain uses TRBV10-1 with TRBJ2-7; the D gene could be TRBD1 or TRBD2 (5 bases each). Trimming shortened V by 9 bases and J by 6 bases, and 15 bases separated the two germline ends. CDR3 length: 12 residues. Looked up from germline, CDR1 is WNHNN and CDR2 is SYGVQD (reference sequence). The CDR3 bases are TGCGCCAGTCGGGACCCACGGGGCGAGCAGTACTTC. It specifies CASRDPRGEQYF.

The chain has TRBV6-5 and TRBJ1-4; the D is unclear. The V gene's germline CDR1 is MNHEY and CDR2 SVGAGI. The CDR3 is 14 residues long. Trimming left V 5 bases short and J 7 bases short, with 14 bases between. CDR3 region: CASSTGLGGEKLFF. The CDR3 nucleotides read TGTGCCAGCAGTACGGGCTTAGGCGGTGAAAAACTGTTTTTT.

As regards this clonotype: The germline gene is not matched at one end of the junction; a read error may be the cause. V usage is TRBV2 and J usage is TRBJ1-2; TRBD1 matches 7 bases. This CDR3 spans 13 amino acids. The germline gives CDR1 SNHLY, CDR2 FYNNEI. The CDR3 DNA reads as TGTGCCTGCAGAGGAAGGGGGCCCTATGGCTACACCTTC. Residues: CACRGRGPYGYTF. The variable domain in full, completed from reference TRBV2 and TRBJ1-2, reads EPEVTQTPSHQVTQMGQEVILRCVPISNHLYFYWYRQILGQKVEFLVSFYNNEISEKSEIFDDQFSVERPDGSNFTLKIRSTKLEDSAMYFCACRGRGPYGYTFGSGTRLTVV.

On this clonotype: A read error may explain this, as a much larger clone is one base away. The chain carries TRBV12-3 or TRBV12-4 and TRBJ2-5; 11 bases line up with TRBD2. The CDR3 is made up of 17 amino acids. DNA of the CDR3: TGTGGCAGCAGTTCCTCCCTAGCGGGGGGCCCCCAAGAGACCCAGTACTTC. Its translation is CGSSSSLAGGPQETQYF.

V usage is TRBV6-2 or TRBV6-3 and J usage is TRBJ2-1, with 9 bases identical to TRBD2. CDR3 length equals 14 residues. V shed 5 bases, J shed 8 bases, and the junction held 7 bases outside the gene matches. CDR1 is MNHEY and CDR2 is SVGEGT in the germline V gene. The CDR3 DNA sequence: TGTGCCAGCAGTCCCGGGACTAGCTTTTATGAGCAGTTCTTC. Its protein is CASSPGTSFYEQFF.